This TCR beta chain was sequenced in a study of cytomegalovirus exposure and HLA in healthy donors. The PCR was carried out with 60 Vbeta primers and 13 Jbeta primers. Here immunoSEQ multiplex PCR was the method, and the copy in TCRdb shows in-frame clones only, minus some. This sample contains about 130,000 clones. Notes on this clone: Its specificity is not known.

General study results and limits: Later genetic work tied a missense DCLRE1C variant to beta-chain V and J trimming. Earlier findings revealed that most TCR beta V segments proved productive either about 87% or about 30% of the time.

V lost 1 base, J lost 3 bases, and 13 bases lay in between. CDR1 and CDR2 from the germline V gene are SGHNT and YYREEE (reference sequence). The CDR3 is 16 amino acids. The sequence was collected from a man aged 25 to 45 in good health and CMV-seronegative. The sequenced material came from PBMCs. The rearrangement uses TRBV5-4 and TRBJ2-2; D gene uncertain. CDR3 amino acids: CASSLIGPVHTGELFF. The DNA for the CDR3 is TGTGCCAGCAGCTTGATTGGCCCAGTCCACACCGGGGAGCTGTTTTTT.